This TCR beta chain was recorded in a study of shared clonotypes between healthy human individuals. Germline CDR1 SGHTA, CDR2 FQGNSA. The CDR3 is made up of 16 amino acids. With V trimmed by 0 bases and J by 6 bases, 9 bases remained unmatched. From CD4+ cells came CD45RA+ naive and CD45RA-negative memory subsets. Methods used by the authors: Filtering differed because ImmunoSEQ produced junction-only sequences that carried no quality scores. Here immunoSEQ multiplex PCR was the method, and the copy in TCRdb shows in-frame clones only, minus some. V and J calls and clone size follow that table, whereas D and trimming were derived from the DNA. The sample contains around 2.5 million clones, 93% of which appear only once.

The chain couples TRBV7-2 to TRBJ1-2, with TRBD1 matching over 8 bases. The receptor comes from a man aged 18 to 35 in good health. Some clones in this sample may be carry-over from other donors' samples. The sample consisted of naive CD4+ T cells from PBMCs. The sample's subset: CD45RA+ positively selected. In nucleotides, the CDR3 is TGTGCCAGCAGCTTAGCGCCTTGGACAGGGCAAAATGGCTACACCTTC. Translation gives CASSLAPWTGQNGYTF.